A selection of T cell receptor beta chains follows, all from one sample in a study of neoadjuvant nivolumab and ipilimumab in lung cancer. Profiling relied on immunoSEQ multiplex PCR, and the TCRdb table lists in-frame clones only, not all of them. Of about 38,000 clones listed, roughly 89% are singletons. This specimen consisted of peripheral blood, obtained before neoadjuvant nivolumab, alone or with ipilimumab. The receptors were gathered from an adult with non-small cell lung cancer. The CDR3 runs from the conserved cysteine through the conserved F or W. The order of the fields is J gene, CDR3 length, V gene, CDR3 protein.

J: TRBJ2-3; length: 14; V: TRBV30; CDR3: CAWSQELASNTQYF
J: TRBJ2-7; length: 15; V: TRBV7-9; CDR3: CASSLGGSGNYEQYF
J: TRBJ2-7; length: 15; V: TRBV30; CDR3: CAWSVLVVSSYEQYF
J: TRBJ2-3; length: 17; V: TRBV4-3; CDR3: CASSQVVSPSGADTQYF
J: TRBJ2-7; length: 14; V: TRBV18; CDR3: CASSPTTPESEQYF
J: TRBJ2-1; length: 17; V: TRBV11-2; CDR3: CASSLDISGLGGNEQFF
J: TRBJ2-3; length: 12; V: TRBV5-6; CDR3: CASSLGEDTQYF
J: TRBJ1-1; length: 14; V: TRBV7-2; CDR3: CASSLVVWNTEAFF
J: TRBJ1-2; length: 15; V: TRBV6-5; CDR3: CASSQTPGQGNGYTF
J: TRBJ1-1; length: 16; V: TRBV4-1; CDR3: CASSQIGGPQDTEAFF
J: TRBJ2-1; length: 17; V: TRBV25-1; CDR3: CASSDTSTGGPHNEQFF
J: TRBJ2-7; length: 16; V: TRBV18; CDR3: CASSPTGPASSYEQYF
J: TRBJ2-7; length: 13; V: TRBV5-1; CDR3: CASSLNPTYEQYF
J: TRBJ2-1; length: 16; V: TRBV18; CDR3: CASSPGERIGYNEQFF
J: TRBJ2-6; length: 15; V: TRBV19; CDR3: CASRTDRAGANVLTF
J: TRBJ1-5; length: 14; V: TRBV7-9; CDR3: CASSPGTGREPQHF
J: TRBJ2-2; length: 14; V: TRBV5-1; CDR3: CASSLELTHGELFF
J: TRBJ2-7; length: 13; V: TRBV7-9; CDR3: CASSLGQDDRSYF
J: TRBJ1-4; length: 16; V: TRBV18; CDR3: CASSPPQGRPNEKLFF
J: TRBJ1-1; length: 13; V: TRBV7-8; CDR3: CASSLVMDTEAFF
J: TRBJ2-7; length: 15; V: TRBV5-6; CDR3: CASSLARVVKDEQYF
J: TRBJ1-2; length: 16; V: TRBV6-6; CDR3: CASSTPSDRRDYGYTF
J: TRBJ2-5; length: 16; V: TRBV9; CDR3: CASSVGLAGVFETQYF
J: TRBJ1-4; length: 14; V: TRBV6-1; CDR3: CASSGGRSDEKLFF
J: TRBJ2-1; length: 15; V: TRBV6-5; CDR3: CASSYSASFYNEQFF
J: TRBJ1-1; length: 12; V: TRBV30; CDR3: CASDRGYTEAFF
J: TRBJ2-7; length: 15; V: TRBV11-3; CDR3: CASSLGAEPAYEQYF
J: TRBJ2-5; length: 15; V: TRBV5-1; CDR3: CASSLLAGGGETQYF
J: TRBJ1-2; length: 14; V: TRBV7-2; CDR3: CASSLVAGGQGYTF
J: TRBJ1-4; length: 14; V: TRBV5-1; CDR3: CASSLSGTDEKLFF
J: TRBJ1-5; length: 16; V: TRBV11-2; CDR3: CASSSTLGGGNQPQHF